A single T cell receptor (beta chain) is shown here with its context. The data belong to a study of cytomegalovirus exposure and HLA in healthy donors. V gave up 0 bases and J gave up 4 bases; unmatched junction bases: 5. Germline-derived CDR1 and CDR2 are MGHRA and YSYEKL. The CDR3 totals 15 residues. The PCR contained 60 Vbeta and 13 Jbeta primers. The assay was immunoSEQ multiplex PCR, and TCRdb's table has in-frame clones only and misses some. The clone table shows 40,000 to 50,000 clones, with the ten largest holding approximately 1.8%. Sequencing input: PBMCs. V and J are TRBV4-1 and TRBJ2-7; 8 nucleotides line up with TRBD1. This TCR was sampled from a woman in her twenties or thirties in good health and CMV-seronegative. The CDR3 DNA sequence: TGCGCCAGCAGCCAAGAAGGATGGGACAGGTACGAGCAGTACTTC. It is translated as CASSQEGWDRYEQYF.